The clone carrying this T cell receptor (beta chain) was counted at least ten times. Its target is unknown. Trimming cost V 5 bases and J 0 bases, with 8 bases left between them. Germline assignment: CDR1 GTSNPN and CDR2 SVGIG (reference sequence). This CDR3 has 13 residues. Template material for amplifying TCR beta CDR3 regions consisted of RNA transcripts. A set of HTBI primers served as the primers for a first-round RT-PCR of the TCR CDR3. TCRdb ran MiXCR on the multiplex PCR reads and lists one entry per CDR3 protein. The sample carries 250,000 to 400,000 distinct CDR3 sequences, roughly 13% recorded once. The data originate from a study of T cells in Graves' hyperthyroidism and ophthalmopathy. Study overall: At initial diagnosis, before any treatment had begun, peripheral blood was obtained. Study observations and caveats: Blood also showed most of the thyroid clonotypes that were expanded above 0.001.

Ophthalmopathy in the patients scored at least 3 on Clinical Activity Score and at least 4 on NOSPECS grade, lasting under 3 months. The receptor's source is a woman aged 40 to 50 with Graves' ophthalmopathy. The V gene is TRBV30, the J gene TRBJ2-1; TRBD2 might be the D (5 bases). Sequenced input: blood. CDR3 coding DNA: TGTGCCTGGGTGGGGAGCTCCTACAATGAGCAGTTCTTC. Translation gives CAWVGSSYNEQFF. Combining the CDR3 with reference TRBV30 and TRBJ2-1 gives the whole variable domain SQTIHQWPATLVQPVGSPLSLECTVEGTSNPNLYWYRQAAGRGLQLLFYSVGIGQISSEVPQNLSASRPQDRQFILSSKKLLLSDSGFYLCAWVGSSYNEQFFGPGTRLTVL.